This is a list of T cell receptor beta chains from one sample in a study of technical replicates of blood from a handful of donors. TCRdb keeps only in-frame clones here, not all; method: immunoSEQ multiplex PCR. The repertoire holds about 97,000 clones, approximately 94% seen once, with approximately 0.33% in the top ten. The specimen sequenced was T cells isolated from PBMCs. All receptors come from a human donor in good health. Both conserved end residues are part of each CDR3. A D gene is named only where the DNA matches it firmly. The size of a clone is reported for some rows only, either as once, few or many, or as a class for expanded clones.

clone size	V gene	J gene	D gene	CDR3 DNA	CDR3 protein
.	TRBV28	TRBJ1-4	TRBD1	TGTGCCAGCACCGGACAGGGAGAACTGTTTTTT	CASTGQGELFF
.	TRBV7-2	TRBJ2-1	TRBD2	TGTGCCAGCAGCCTAGCGGGAGGGCCCCATGAGCAGTTCTTC	CASSLAGGPHEQFF
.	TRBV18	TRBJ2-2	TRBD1	TGTGCCAGCCCAACAGGGGAGAACACCGGGGAGCTGTTTTTT	CASPTGENTGELFF
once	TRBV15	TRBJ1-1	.	TGTGCCACCAGCAGAGATTTAAACAGCTTGACTGAAGCTTTCTTT	CATSRDLNSLTEAFF
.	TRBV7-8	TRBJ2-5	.	TGTGCCAGCAGCGAACAGGGAGGGCAAGAGACCCAGTACTTC	CASSEQGGQETQYF
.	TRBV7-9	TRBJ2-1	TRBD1	TGTGCCAGCAGCTTACTCCCGGGACAGGGGAGCAGCTCCTACAATGAGCAGTTCTTC	CASSLLPGQGSSSYNEQFF
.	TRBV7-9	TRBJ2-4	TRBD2	TGTGCCAGCAGCTCTAGCGGGATCTTTGACATTCAGTACTTC	CASSSSGIFDIQYF
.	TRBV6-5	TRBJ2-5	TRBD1	TGTGCCAGCAGTTACGCGGACAGGGGGGGGGAAGAGACCCAGTACTTC	CASSYADRGGEETQYF
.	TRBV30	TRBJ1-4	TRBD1	TGTGCCTCCCCGGGACAGGGGAATAATGAAAAACTGTTTTTT	CASPGQGNNEKLFF
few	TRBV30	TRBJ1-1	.	TGTGCCTGGAGTTTGGCCCTACTAGAGAACACTGAAGCTTTCTTT	CAWSLALLENTEAFF
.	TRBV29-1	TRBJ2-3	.	TGCAGCGTTGCGCTAACAGATACGCAGTATTTT	CSVALTDTQYF
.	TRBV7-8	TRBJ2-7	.	TGTGCCAGCAGCCAGGCTCCGTCCTACGAGCAGTACTTC	CASSQAPSYEQYF
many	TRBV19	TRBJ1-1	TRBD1	TGTGCCAGTAGTATAGGACAGGGGGCATTATACACTGAAGCTTTCTTT	CASSIGQGALYTEAFF
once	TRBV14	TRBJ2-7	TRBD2	TGTGCCAGCAGCCGCCCCGGGACTAGCGGAGAGGTCTACGAGCAGTACTTC	CASSRPGTSGEVYEQYF
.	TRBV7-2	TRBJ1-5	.	TGTGCCAGCAGCTTAGCCAGGAGCAATCAGCCCCAGCATTTT	CASSLARSNQPQHF
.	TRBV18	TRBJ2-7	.	TGTGCCAGCTCAACGACAGGCTTATCCTACGAGCAGTACTTC	CASSTTGLSYEQYF
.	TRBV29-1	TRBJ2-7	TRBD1	TGCAGCGCGTGGGACAGGCTCAACGAGCAGTACTTC	CSAWDRLNEQYF
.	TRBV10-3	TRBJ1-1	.	TGTGCCACCTTCAAGGAGGAGAACACGAACACTGAAGCTTTCTTT	CATFKEENTNTEAFF
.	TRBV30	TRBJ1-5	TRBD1	TGTGCCTGGAGTTCCTCCACAGGGGCTAATCAGCCCCAGCATTTT	CAWSSSTGANQPQHF